This is a list of T cell receptor beta chains from one sample in a study of long-term antiretroviral therapy in people with HIV. Assay: immunoSEQ multiplex PCR; the TCRdb copy retains only in-frame clones and omits some. The sample shows some 16,000 clones, approximately 93% of them seen only once. Sequencing was performed on unsorted PBMCs, taken 0.6 years after starting antiretroviral therapy. The source is a woman aged 35 to 49 with HIV. CDR3s include the opening cysteine and the closing phenylalanine or tryptophan. The D gene is left open where the match is weak. Only part of the rows carry a size: once, few, many, or a class if the clone is expanded.

j_call d_call v_call cdr3_length clone_size cdr3_nt cdr3_aa
TRBJ2-5 NA TRBV5-1 12 NA TGCGCCAGCAGCCACTATACGAAGACCCAGTACTTC CASSHYTKTQYF
TRBJ1-4 NA TRBV7-9 16 NA TGTGCCAGCAGCTTAGCTGCAGGGAACACTAATGAAAAACTGTTTTTT CASSLAAGNTNEKLFF
TRBJ1-4 NA TRBV19 13 few TGTGCCAGTAGTACCGTGACAAGTGAAAAACTGTTTTTT CASSTVTSEKLFF
TRBJ2-7 TRBD1 TRBV19 16 NA TGTGCCAGTAGTATAGGGGGCCCAGGGGGCAGCTACGAGCAGTACTTC CASSIGGPGGSYEQYF
TRBJ1-1 NA TRBV6-5 13 NA TGTGCCAGCAGTTACTCAGAAAACGTGGCAGCTTTCTTT CASSYSENVAAFF
TRBJ1-1 NA TRBV7-9 12 NA TGTGCCAGCAGCTTGGGACAAGGTTGGGCTTTCTTT CASSLGQGWAFF
TRBJ1-1 TRBD1 TRBV5-1 14 NA TGCGCCAGCACCAGGGACAGGGGAGACGCTGAAGCTTTCTTT CASTRDRGDAEAFF
TRBJ2-1 NA TRBV5-1 15 NA TGCGCCAGCAGCTTTCGGGGGTACTCCTACAATGAGCAGTTCTTC CASSFRGYSYNEQFF
TRBJ1-1 NA TRBV5-6 14 NA TGTGCCAGCAGCTTCGTCGGGGAGCCCACTGAAGCTTTCTTT CASSFVGEPTEAFF
TRBJ1-2 TRBD1 TRBV5-1 16 NA TGCGCCAGCAGCTTCGACAGGGTCGGGCCGGTAGATGGCTACACCTTC CASSFDRVGPVDGYTF
TRBJ2-7 TRBD2 TRBV5-5 15 NA TGTGCCAGCCGGCTAGCGGGGACTAACTCCTACGAGCAGTACTTC CASRLAGTNSYEQYF
TRBJ2-3 TRBD1 TRBV7-6 17 NA TGTGCCAGCAGCTTATCTCCCCCAGGACAGGGGCCAGATACGCAGTATTTT CASSLSPPGQGPDTQYF
TRBJ2-1 TRBD1 TRBV7-2 12 NA TGTGCCAGCAGCCGGGACAGAAATGAGCAGTTCTTC CASSRDRNEQFF
TRBJ2-7 NA TRBV10-3 15 NA TGTGCCATCAGTGAGTCTCCGGGACGCTCCTACGAGCAGTACTTC CAISESPGRSYEQYF
TRBJ1-6 TRBD1 TRBV6-1 15 few TGTGCCAGCAGTGTACAGGGGGCGGTGAATTCACCCCTCCACTTT CASSVQGAVNSPLHF
TRBJ1-1 NA TRBV10-3 17 NA TGTGCCATCAGCCCGGGGAGTAGACAGGCCGCCGGCACTGAAGCTTTCTTT CAISPGSRQAAGTEAFF
TRBJ1-1 NA TRBV5-4 15 NA TGTGCCAGCAGCCAAGGCGGACAGACGAACACTGAAGCTTTCTTT CASSQGGQTNTEAFF
TRBJ2-2 TRBD2 TRBV25-1 17 NA TGTGCCAGCCCCCCGGGGGGAACTTACTCACTCACCGGGGAGCTGTTTTTT CASPPGGTYSLTGELFF
TRBJ2-1 TRBD1 TRBV11-1 15 once TGTGCCAGCAGCCTTAGACAGGGGGTTAACAATGAGCAGTTCTTC CASSLRQGVNNEQFF
TRBJ2-6 NA TRBV7-9 16 NA TGTGCCAGCAGCTTCGGGGGGCCCTCTGGGGCCAACGTCCTGACTTTC CASSFGGPSGANVLTF
TRBJ2-2 NA TRBV7-9 15 NA TGTGCCAGCAGCCCCGACAGCTTGAACACCGGGGAGCTGTTTTTT CASSPDSLNTGELFF